Listed below are T cell receptor beta chains from one sample, sequenced in a study of T cell responses to AZD1222 COVID-19 vaccine. Libraries were prepared by immunoSEQ multiplex PCR; TCRdb keeps only in-frame clonotypes and omits some of them. The sample shows 140,000 or so clones, roughly 92% of them seen only once. Sample: peripheral blood, taken on day 0 of AZD1222 vaccination. Receptor source: an adult in good health. CDR3s include the opening cysteine and the closing phenylalanine or tryptophan. Each record gives: J gene, V gene, CDR3 protein.

TRBJ2-7 | TRBV5-1 | CASSPGQGVSYEQYF
TRBJ2-7 | TRBV5-1 | CASSLDPVYYEQYF
TRBJ1-2 | TRBV6-2/TRBV6-3 | CASSYKGLGYTF
TRBJ2-1 | TRBV7-3 | CASSWSSGRFGEQFF
TRBJ2-3 | TRBV9 | CASSYGAWSDTQYF
TRBJ2-1 | TRBV24-1 | CATSDAGTGEFNEQFF
TRBJ2-7 | TRBV29-1 | CSVEEGDRGQYF
TRBJ1-6 | TRBV2 | CASSRTNSPLHF
TRBJ1-5 | TRBV27 | CASMLGDRGFSNQPQHF
TRBJ2-1 | TRBV27 | CASSPSDDEQFF
TRBJ2-7 | TRBV6-5 | CASSYSSAYLYEQYF
TRBJ1-4 | TRBV5-1 | CASSWGTGVGEKLFF
TRBJ1-4 | TRBV28 | CASSRQGGPLREKLFF
TRBJ1-1 | TRBV11-2 | CASSFDRGLPKAFF
TRBJ2-7 | TRBV5-5 | CASSSLTTSYEQYF
TRBJ2-5 | TRBV10-2 | CASSEEPRSTQYF
TRBJ2-1 | TRBV5-1 | CASSLEGSSYNEQFF
TRBJ1-2 | TRBV5-1 | CASSLQGFDGYTF
TRBJ2-7 | TRBV5-4 | CASSERGQLNSYEQYF
TRBJ2-7 | TRBV3-1/TRBV3-2 | CASSQDAWTSSYEQYF